The 5 T cell receptor beta chains listed next were all sequenced from one sample in a study of T cell repertoires in cytomegalovirus infection. Their antigens remain unidentified. TCRdb re-called the reads with MiXCR, one entry per CDR3 protein. Here the sample spans roughly 860,000 distinct CDR3 sequences, roughly 33% being singletons. The sequencing used cultured CD8+ T cells from PBMCs, collected from culture after CMV antigen stimulation. All receptors come from a human donor in good health (CMV status not recorded). Some clones in this sample may be carry-over from other donors' samples.

This clonotype came up a few times. This sequence joins TRBV7-6 and TRBJ2-1; TRBD2 might be the D (6 bases). This CDR3 is built from 17 residues. The ends were cut back, 5 bases at V and 3 bases at J, with 20 bases in the middle. Looked up from germline, CDR1 is SGHVS and CDR2 is FNYEAQ. CDR3 region: CASSPLARINVYNEQFF. In nucleotides, the CDR3 is TGTGCCAGCAGCCCCCTAGCGCGGATTAACGTCTACAATGAGCAGTTCTTC.

This clonotype was counted a few times. The genes are TRBV27 and TRBJ1-6; D possibly corresponds to TRBD1 (5 bases). The ends were cut back, 8 bases at V and 9 bases at J, with 17 bases in the middle. The germline V gene has CDR1 MNHEY and CDR2 SMNVEV (reference sequence). The CDR3 is made up of 14 amino acids. The CDR3 DNA sequence: TGTGCCAGCCGTGCCGGACAAGCAGCTTCACCCCTCCACTTT. Translating it yields CASRAGQAASPLHF.

The chain employs TRBV24-1 and TRBJ2-3; D not certain. The CDR3 has 14 residues. V lost 5 bases, J lost 2 bases, and 10 bases lay in between. CDR1 KGHDR and CDR2 SFDVKD come from the germline V gene. CDR3 protein: CATSGRELTDTQYF. The CDR3 nucleotides are TGTGCCACCAGTGGAAGAGAACTCACAGATACGCAGTATTTT.

This clonotype has just a few counts. V gene TRBV28 combines with J gene TRBJ2-1; 7 bases fit TRBD1. The CDR3 has 15 residues. J gave up 8 bases and V 3 bases, and 10 bases lay outside the gene matches. Germline V gives CDR1 MDHEN, CDR2 SYDVKM. The CDR3: CASSLTGNGGYEQFF. For the CDR3, the DNA is TGTGCCAGCAGTTTGACAGGGAATGGTGGCTATGAGCAGTTCTTC. Supplemented by reference TRBV28 and TRBJ2-1, the full variable domain reads DVKVTQSSRYLVKRTGEKVFLECVQDMDHENMFWYRQDPGLGLRLIYFSYDVKMKEKGDIPEGYSVSREKKERFSLILESASTNQTSMYLCASSLTGNGGYEQFFGPGTRLTVL.

This clonotype was seen at least ten times. The V and J genes are TRBV7-9 and TRBJ1-2; TRBD1 matches 8 bases. The CDR3 contains 15 residues. Trimming at V came to 5 bases and at J to 4 bases, leaving 9 bases not matched to a gene. The V gene's germline CDR1 is SEHNR and CDR2 FQNEAQ (reference sequence). The chain's CDR3 is CASSRDRGSSYGYTF. DNA of the CDR3: TGTGCCAGCAGCCGTGACAGGGGTTCGAGCTATGGCTACACCTTC.